This TCR beta chain stems from a study of blood T cell repertoires in COVID-19. Study at large: PBMCs, B-cell-depleted T cells, or T cells were the source of the cDNA or gDNA that made up the material.

This CDR3 region has 16 residues. Trimming removed 0 bases at V and 4 bases at J, with 17 bases between. Germline V CDR1 and CDR2: SGHRS, YFSETQ. Profiling relied on immunoSEQ multiplex PCR, and the TCRdb table lists in-frame clones only, not all of them. In the table there are some 150,000 clones, around 81% of which are singletons. Sample: peripheral blood. The V and J genes are TRBV5-1 and TRBJ2-7, with TRBD1 as a possible D gene (6 bases). The clonotype comes from a middle-aged woman with active or convalescent COVID-19. The CDR3 DNA is TGCGCCAGCAGCTTGGCCCTTTGGAACAGGGAGTACGAGCAGTACTTC. Translation gives CASSLALWNREYEQYF.